These 25 T cell receptor beta chains were sequenced from one sample in a study of T cell repertoires in cytomegalovirus infection (dated by TCRdb to 2018 to 2020). The sequencer listed for this sample is Illumina HiSeq 1500. The raw public data were reprocessed by TCRdb itself: fastp quality trimming at Q25, MiXCR clonotype calling, in-frame beta chains only. All rows with the same CDR3 protein become a single entry with the most common DNA and genes. In this sample the table shows roughly 100,000 distinct CDR3 sequences, 16% of which occur a single time. About 7.3% of the sample is taken by the ten largest. Sequenced material: PBMCs. Receptor source: a human donor in good health (CMV status not recorded). Some clones in this sample may be carry-over from other donors' samples.

This clonotype was seen only a few times. The chain links TRBV4-1 to TRBJ1-6, with D perhaps TRBD1 (5 bases). Germline lookup yields CDR1 MGHRA and CDR2 YSYEKL. V lost 1 base and J lost 9, with 16 bases in between. The CDR3 length is 16 residues. CDR3 nucleotides: TGCGCCAGCAGCCAAGTTAGAGGGCGGGGGGGTTCACCCCTCCACTTT. Translated: CASSQVRGRGGSPLHF.

At least ten counts were recorded for this clonotype. V is TRBV6-2 or TRBV6-3 and J is TRBJ2-7; 9 bases align to TRBD1. This CDR3 has 13 amino acids. The ends lost 8 bases at V and 1 base at J; junction bases unmatched: 3. CDR1 and CDR2 (germline): MNHEY, SVGEGT. The chain's CDR3 is CASSGQGSYEQYF. The CDR3 bases are TGTGCCAGCTCGGGACAGGGTTCCTACGAGCAGTACTTC.

This clonotype was counted only a few times. The gene calls are TRBV12-3 or TRBV12-4 and TRBJ2-7; D ambiguous. CDR3 size: 14 residues. Trimming shortened V by 1 base and J by 3 bases, and 10 bases separated the two germline ends. The CDR3 DNA is TGTGCCAGCAGTTTAGGTGGGGAAAGCTACGAGCAGTACTTC. Its translation is CASSLGGESYEQYF.

The V call is TRBV27, the J call TRBJ2-7; TRBD1 matches at 9 bases. The CDR3 spans 14 residues. V was pared by 6 bases and J by 0 bases, with 3 bases of the junction left unmatched. Looked up from germline, CDR1 is MNHEY and CDR2 is SMNVEV (reference sequence). CDR3 DNA: TGTGCCAGCAGACGGGACAGGGTCTCCTACGAGCAGTACTTC. This gives the protein CASRRDRVSYEQYF.

This clonotype was found a few times. The chain links TRBV20-1 to TRBJ2-4, with D uncertain. The V gene lost 3 bases and the J gene lost 4 bases, with 19 bases spanning the gap. The germline V gene encodes CDR1 DFQATT and CDR2 SNEGSKA (reference sequence). The CDR3 spans 16 residues. Written as DNA, the CDR3 is TGCAGTGCTAGTCCCCCCCCGCTCGGGCTTAAAAACATTCAGTACTTC. Translating gives CSASPPPLGLKNIQYF.

This clonotype was found many times. The chain couples TRBV7-8 to TRBJ2-3; a weak D match, TRBD1 (5 bases). Germline V lookup: CDR1 SGHVS, CDR2 FQNEAQ. This CDR3 region has 17 residues. V lost 1 base and J 3 bases, leaving 17 bases between the germline ends. The CDR3 loop reads CASSLEWAGKYTDTQYF. The CDR3 region has the DNA TGTGCCAGCAGCTTAGAATGGGCAGGGAAGTATACAGATACGCAGTATTTT.

This clonotype was picked up many times. The rearrangement joins TRBV11-2 to TRBJ2-5; perhaps TRBD1 as D (5 bases). Germline V gene lookup returns CDR1 SGHAT and CDR2 FQNNGV. This CDR3 has 14 residues. Trimming left V 4 bases short and J 5 bases short, with 14 bases between. This CDR3 is CASSSVKGVETQYF. The CDR3 bases are TGTGCCAGCAGCTCTGTGAAAGGGGTCGAGACCCAGTACTTC. The full variable domain, completed using reference TRBV11-2 and TRBJ2-5, is EAGVAQSPRYKIIEKRQSVAFWCNPISGHATLYWYQQILGQGPKLLIQFQNNGVVDDSQLPKDRFSAERLKGVDSTLKIQPAKLEDSAVYLCASSSVKGVETQYFGPGTRLLVL.

This clonotype was counted between two and nine times. The J gene is TRBJ1-1, the V gene TRBV28; 7 bases are a match to TRBD1. Germline trimming cut 4 bases from V and 1 base from J; bases unmatched to any gene: 3. The CDR3 is made up of 14 amino acids. CDR1 MDHEN and CDR2 SYDVKM come from the germline V gene. The CDR3 loop is CASSSGQENTEAFF. In DNA, the CDR3 is TGTGCCAGCAGTTCAGGACAGGAGAACACTGAAGCTTTCTTT.

This clonotype was counted a few times. This sequence joins TRBV5-1 and TRBJ1-3; a possible D gene is TRBD1 (6 bases). V lost 7 bases, J lost 9 bases, and 17 bases lay in between. Germline V gene data show CDR1 as SGHRS and CDR2 as YFSETQ. The CDR3 extends over 13 amino acids. CDR3 region: CASGSGAGATIYF. The CDR3 DNA reads TGCGCCAGCGGATCAGGGGCGGGGGCCACCATATATTTT.

The V and J genes are TRBV5-5 and TRBJ2-5, with D perhaps TRBD2 (6 bases). This CDR3 is 14 amino acids long. Trimming stripped 4 bases from V and 1 base from J, with 11 bases between. Per germline, CDR1 SGHKS and CDR2 YYEKEE (reference sequence). The chain's CDR3 is CASSAWTTQETQYF. For the CDR3, the DNA is TGTGCCAGCAGCGCTTGGACTACCCAAGAGACCCAGTACTTC.

This clonotype was seen a few times. This chain joins TRBV7-9 and TRBJ2-3; 8 bases align to TRBD2. The CDR3 runs 14 residues. The V segment lost 0 bases and the J segment 4 bases; nucleotides outside the gene matches: 0. Germline-derived CDR1 and CDR2 are SEHNR and FQNEAQ (reference sequence). The CDR3 protein is CASSLAGLADTQYF. The CDR3 DNA reads as TGTGCCAGCAGCTTAGCGGGACTAGCAGATACGCAGTATTTT.

This clonotype showed up just a few times. The gene calls are TRBV6-2 or TRBV6-3 and TRBJ1-1; TRBD1 matches at 8 bases. J was trimmed by 5 bases and V by 6 bases; bases with no gene match: 5. The CDR3 runs to 13 residues. Germline values: CDR1 MNHEY, CDR2 SVGEGT. Written as DNA, the CDR3 is TGTGCCAGCAGGACAGGGGCAGATACTGAAGCTTTCTTT. It specifies CASRTGADTEAFF.

This clonotype occurred a few times. V and J are TRBV29-1 and TRBJ1-4; 8 nucleotides line up with TRBD1. Trimming at V came to 7 bases and at J to 5 bases, leaving 3 bases not matched to a gene. This CDR3 is built from 12 residues. CDR1 is SQVTM and CDR2 is ANQGSEA in the germline V gene. The CDR3 is CSAWTGNEKLFF. CDR3 nucleotide sequence: TGCAGCGCGTGGACAGGGAATGAAAAACTGTTTTTT.

This clonotype came up a few times. The chain combines TRBV20-1 with TRBJ1-2, with a weak D call TRBD1 (5 bases). The V end was cut by 5 bases, the J end by 2 bases, with 15 bases between. This CDR3 spans 14 amino acids. Germline values: CDR1 DFQATT, CDR2 SNEGSKA (reference sequence). The CDR3 coding sequence is TGCAGTGCTCTATTGCAGACAGTCAACTATGGCTACACCTTC. Protein sequence: CSALLQTVNYGYTF.

In this sample, this clonotype turned up a few times. This chain connects TRBV6-5 to TRBJ1-2; a possible D gene is TRBD1 (5 bases). Looked up from germline, CDR1 is MNHEY and CDR2 is SVGAGI. The V and J ends lost 5 bases and 5 bases respectively, with 12 bases between them. This CDR3 region has 13 residues. CDR3: CASSPGGSYGYTF. The CDR3 region has the DNA TGTGCCAGCAGTCCTGGGGGGAGTTATGGCTACACCTTC.

The V call is TRBV20-1, the J call TRBJ1-2; D is unresolved. V was shortened by 5 bases and J by 8 bases, with 12 bases between the two germline ends. The CDR3 loop spans 11 amino acids. CDR1 is DFQATT, CDR2 SNEGSKA, per germline (reference sequence). CDR3 region: CSAVVVNGYTF. CDR3 sequence (DNA): TGCAGTGCTGTGGTGGTCAACGGCTACACCTTC.

This chain links TRBV6-6 with TRBJ2-7; 8 bases line up with TRBD2. The CDR3 totals 18 residues. Looked up from germline, CDR1 is MNHNY and CDR2 is SVGAGI (reference sequence). Germline trimming cut 0 bases from V and 0 bases from J; bases unmatched to any gene: 10. DNA for the CDR3: TGTGCCAGCAGTTACTCGACGGCGGGGGGCCTCAGCTCCTACGAGCAGTACTTC. Its translation is CASSYSTAGGLSSYEQYF.

The CDR3 region has the DNA TGTGCCAGTAAGGAATCCTGGGGCACTGAAGCTTTCTTT. It yields the protein CASKESWGTEAFF. This chain joins TRBV19 and TRBJ1-1; D gene ambiguous. The V end was cut by 7 bases, the J end by 4 bases, with 13 bases between. Germline V CDR1 and CDR2: LNHDA, SQIVND (reference sequence). The CDR3 totals 13 residues.

At least ten counts were recorded for this clonotype. This chain uses TRBV7-2 with TRBJ1-2; 11 nucleotides agree with TRBD1. The CDR3 spans 17 residues. Germline CDR1 and CDR2: SGHTA and FQGNSA. Trimming took 2 bases from V and 1 from J; bases not matched to a gene: 6. The CDR3 here is CASSLKGTGGFNYGYTF. CDR3 nucleotide sequence: TGTGCCAGCAGCTTAAAAGGGACAGGGGGATTTAACTATGGCTACACCTTC.

The gene calls are TRBV5-4 and TRBJ1-2; the match to TRBD1 covers 9 bases. This CDR3 region has 15 residues. Germline values: CDR1 SGHNT, CDR2 YYREEE (reference sequence). V gave up 4 bases and J gave up 3 bases; unmatched junction bases: 7. In nucleotides, the CDR3 is TGTGCCAGCAGCACCCGGACAGGGGCCCACTATGGCTACACCTTC. The encoded protein is CASSTRTGAHYGYTF.

This clonotype was observed at least ten times. V is TRBV7-2 and J is TRBJ2-7, with TRBD2 matching over 8 bases. Germline V gives CDR1 SGHTA, CDR2 FQGNSA. This CDR3 region has 14 residues. V lost 3 bases to trimming and J lost 4 bases; unmatched junction nucleotides: 5. CDR3 bases: TGTGCCAGCAGCTTTCTAGCGGGCCCGTACGAGCAGTACTTC. Translating gives CASSFLAGPYEQYF.

This clonotype was recorded many times. This rearrangement joins TRBV12-3 or TRBV12-4 to TRBJ1-1; D possibly corresponds to TRBD1 (6 bases). Trimming left V 0 bases short and J 1 base short, with 12 bases between. The CDR3 loop spans 16 amino acids. The CDR3: CASSLAQPGQNTEAFF. CDR3 DNA: TGTGCCAGCAGTTTAGCGCAACCGGGACAGAACACTGAAGCTTTCTTT.

This clonotype was seen only a few times. This chain connects TRBV28 to TRBJ1-5; TRBD1 might be the D (6 bases). Trimming stripped 6 bases from V and 5 bases from J, with 11 bases between. Germline values: CDR1 MDHEN, CDR2 SYDVKM. The CDR3 consists of 13 residues. The CDR3 sequence: CASRPGQYQPQHF. The CDR3 coding sequence is TGTGCCAGCAGGCCGGGACAATATCAGCCCCAGCATTTT. Complete variable domain (other parts from reference TRBV28 and TRBJ1-5): DVKVTQSSRYLVKRTGEKVFLECVQDMDHENMFWYRQDPGLGLRLIYFSYDVKMKEKGDIPEGYSVSREKKERFSLILESASTNQTSMYLCASRPGQYQPQHFGDGTRLSIL.

The chain recombines TRBV2 with TRBJ1-1, with D maybe TRBD1 (5 bases). CDR1 and CDR2 from the germline V gene are SNHLY and FYNNEI. CDR3 size: 17 residues. CDR3 residues: CATKGDSSLARNTEAFF. Written as DNA, the CDR3 is TGTGCTACCAAGGGTGACAGCTCATTGGCAAGGAACACTGAAGCTTTCTTT.

This clonotype was observed many times. The chain uses TRBV6-1 and TRBJ2-3, with no clear D. The germline gives CDR1 MNHNS, CDR2 SASEGT. The CDR3 sequence is 14 residues long. The ends were cut back, 6 bases at V and 2 bases at J, with 12 bases in the middle. The CDR3 DNA reads TGTGCCAGCAGCGAAAGTTACCACACAGATACGCAGTATTTT. Its protein is CASSESYHTDTQYF.